The 27 T cell receptor beta chains below were found in one sample sequenced in a study of CD8+CD57+ T cells in acquired aplastic anemia. Genomic DNA provided the template from which TCR beta VDJ and CDR3 profiles were obtained. Each CDR3 protein gets one entry after TCRdb re-called the reads with MiXCR. The top ten clones hold 0.95% to 1.2% of a sample with some 240,000 distinct CDR3 sequences, roughly 35% of them seen once. The sample comprised sorted CD4+, CD8+, or CD8+CD57+ T cells (not recorded which) from PBMCs. Source of these receptors: a human donor in good health, serving as a control.

This clonotype was seen repeatedly, ten times or more. The V call is TRBV12-3 or TRBV12-4, the J call TRBJ2-7, with D perhaps TRBD1 (6 bases). The CDR3 sequence is 15 residues long. V lost 6 bases and J lost 4, with 19 bases in between. The CDR3 DNA reads as TGTGCCAGCAGCCCCAGGGGTTTCATGAGTTACGAGCAGTACTTC. This sequence encodes CASSPRGFMSYEQYF.

Comment on this clonotype: Here the CDR3 omits its conserved ending phenylalanine or tryptophan, so a read error is the likely source. It is unclear where the CDR3 begins or ends on the DNA, so no DNA is shown, and the CDR3 is as TCRdb lists it. The chain combines TRBV24-1 with TRBJ2-1; the table's D call, TRBD2, was not checked against the DNA. The germline V gene encodes CDR1 KGHDR and CDR2 SFDVKD. The CDR3 comprises 9 residues, both ends counted. The CDR3 reads CATSDSDAG.

J is TRBJ2-7 and V is TRBV15, with 11 bases that match TRBD2. The junction had 14 bases not matched to a gene; V was cut back by 5 bases and J by 2 bases. Germline V lookup: CDR1 LNHNV, CDR2 YYDKDF (reference sequence). The CDR3 spans 18 residues. Written as DNA, the CDR3 is TGTGCCACCAGCGGGGGGCGGCTAGCGGGAGGACAAGCCTACGAGCAGTACTTC. This gives the protein CATSGGRLAGGQAYEQYF.

Note on this clonotype: A much larger clone differs by one base, so this may be a read error. The genes are TRBV5-4 and TRBJ2-7; tentatively, D is TRBD2 (6 bases). Germline-derived CDR1 and CDR2 are SGHNT and YYREEE (reference sequence). The CDR3 runs to 15 residues. CDR3 residues: CTSSLVSGLLDEQYF. CDR3 DNA: TGTACCAGCAGCTTGGTGTCCGGACTACTTGACGAGCAGTACTTC. The full variable domain, rest sourced from reference TRBV5-4 and TRBJ2-7, is ETGVTQSPTHLIKTRGQQVTLRCSSQSGHNTVSWYQQALGQGPQFIFQYYREEENGRGNFPPRFSGLQFPNYSSELNVNALELDDSALYLCTSSLVSGLLDEQYFGPGTRLTVT.

This clonotype has a count of ten or more. The chain recombines TRBV29-1 with TRBJ1-1; D is possibly TRBD1 (5 bases). The CDR3 totals 13 residues. V gave up 6 bases and J gave up 3 bases, with 14 bases separating them. CDR1 and CDR2 from the germline V gene are SQVTM and ANQGSEA. The CDR3 loop reads CSVTPFRDTEAFF. The CDR3 bases are TGCAGCGTGACCCCGTTCAGGGACACTGAAGCTTTCTTT.

V is TRBV20-1 and J is TRBJ1-2; D remains unclear. The CDR3 runs to 11 residues. CDR1 DFQATT and CDR2 SNEGSKA come from the germline V gene (reference sequence). V was shortened by 3 bases and J by 6 bases, with 8 bases between the two germline ends. Written as DNA, the CDR3 is TGCAGTGCTAGGCGGCAGAATGGCTACACCTTC. It is translated as CSARRQNGYTF.

The rearrangement uses TRBV27 and TRBJ1-6, with D unresolved. The germline gives CDR1 MNHEY, CDR2 SMNVEV (reference sequence). The CDR3 is made up of 15 amino acids. The V end lost 3 bases, the J end lost 9 bases, and 15 bases lay between the germline ends. The chain's CDR3 is CASSLEGAPLSPLHF. The DNA of the CDR3 is TGTGCCAGCAGTTTGGAGGGAGCCCCCCTTTCACCCCTCCACTTT.

This clonotype was seen a handful of times. The V and J genes are TRBV18 and TRBJ1-5; 7 positions agree with TRBD1. The CDR3 is 14 amino acids. The J segment lost 5 bases and the V segment lost 4 bases, leaving 5 bases of the junction unmatched. In germline, CDR1 is KGHSH, CDR2 LQKENI. The CDR3 region is CASSLTGVDQPQHF. CDR3 sequence (DNA): TGTGCCAGCTCACTTACAGGGGTGGATCAGCCCCAGCATTTT. Using reference TRBV18 and TRBJ1-5 for the parts outside the CDR3, the full variable domain is NAGVMQNPRHLVRRRGQEARLRCSPMKGHSHVYWYRQLPEEGLKFMVYLQKENIIDESGMPKERFSAEFPKEGPSILRIQQVVRGDSAAYFCASSLTGVDQPQHFGDGTRLSIL.

This clonotype was detected many times. The chain carries TRBV20-1 and TRBJ1-1; D is unclear. This CDR3 contains 12 residues. CDR1 and CDR2 (germline): DFQATT, SNEGSKA (reference sequence). V was clipped by 3 bases and J by 1 base, with 6 bases between them. This CDR3 is CSARTKNTEAFF. CDR3 nucleotide sequence: TGCAGTGCTAGGACAAAGAACACTGAAGCTTTCTTT.

This clonotype was recorded once. A junction boundary mismatches the germline segment, possibly from a read error. The V and J genes are TRBV19 and TRBJ2-7, with TRBD2 matching over 11 bases. CDR1 is LNHDA and CDR2 is SQIVND in the germline V gene (reference sequence). This CDR3 has 18 amino acids. For the CDR3, the DNA is TGTGCCAGTCGTATAGACCGACCCGGGACTAGCGGCTCCTACGGGCAGTACTTC. This sequence encodes CASRIDRPGTSGSYGQYF.

The chain carries TRBV2 and TRBJ2-5; 11 bases align to TRBD2. Germline lookup yields CDR1 SNHLY and CDR2 FYNNEI. The CDR3 spans 14 residues. V lost 6 bases and J lost 7; bases outside the gene matches: 7. The DNA of the CDR3 is TGTGCCAGCAGCGCCATAGCGGGAGGGGGGACCCAGTACTTC. Protein: CASSAIAGGGTQYF.

The sample holds many counts of this clonotype. V and J are TRBV10-3 and TRBJ1-1, with no clear D. Germline values: CDR1 ENHRY, CDR2 SYGVKD. The CDR3 is 13 residues long. The V end lost 3 bases, the J end lost 5 bases, and 10 bases lay between the germline ends. The CDR3 DNA follows: TGTGCCATCAGTGAATGGGATTGGACTGAAGCTTTCTTT. Its translation is CAISEWDWTEAFF.

CDR3 sequence reads: CSPRSSGSNEQFF. The CDR3 DNA follows: TGCAGCCCTCGGTCTAGCGGGAGTAATGAGCAGTTCTTC. The rearrangement links TRBV20-1 to TRBJ2-1; 10 nucleotides line up with TRBD2. The CDR3 consists of 13 residues. Germline assignment: CDR1 DFQATT and CDR2 SNEGSKA (reference sequence).

This clonotype was counted a few times. The chain joins TRBV6-5 to TRBJ2-1; perhaps D is TRBD1 or TRBD2 (6 bases each). Per the germline V gene, CDR1 is MNHEY and CDR2 is SVGAGI. The CDR3 is made up of 14 amino acids. The ends were cut back, 7 bases at V and 0 bases at J, with 10 bases in the middle. CDR3 loop: CASTSGASYNEQFF. Here the CDR3 DNA reads TGTGCCAGCACTTCGGGGGCCTCCTACAATGAGCAGTTCTTC.

The genes are TRBV20-1 and TRBJ2-3; D not resolved. This CDR3 region has 11 residues. The V and J ends lost 1 base and 3 bases respectively, with 2 bases between them. Germline CDR1 reads DFQATT; CDR2 reads SNEGSKA (reference sequence). In DNA form, the CDR3 reads TGCAGTGCTAGAGGGACAGATACGCAGTATTTT. This sequence encodes CSARGTDTQYF.

The chain recombines TRBV4-2 with TRBJ2-7; 8 bases fit TRBD2. J was trimmed by 6 bases and V by 1 base; bases with no gene match: 2. There are 13 residues in the CDR3. Germline-derived CDR1 and CDR2 are LGHNA and YNFKEQ. The CDR3 spells CASSQGTSPEQYF. CDR3 nucleotide sequence: TGTGCCAGCAGCCAAGGGACTAGCCCCGAGCAGTACTTC.

This clonotype was counted many times. The chain uses TRBV7-9 and TRBJ1-3; D possibly corresponds to TRBD1 (5 bases). Germline values: CDR1 SEHNR, CDR2 FQNEAQ (reference sequence). V shed 11 bases and J shed 1 base, with 18 bases lying between them. The CDR3 totals 15 residues. In DNA form, the CDR3 reads TGTGCCGGAGGGAAAGGGGTTGTTTCTGGAAACACCATATATTTT. Residues: CAGGKGVVSGNTIYF. Together with reference TRBV7-9 and TRBJ1-3, the CDR3 gives the full variable domain: DTGVSQNPRHKITKRGQNVTFRCDPISEHNRLYWYRQTLGQGPEFLTYFQNEAQLEKSRLLSDRFSAERPKGSFSTLEIQRTEQGDSAMYLCAGGKGVVSGNTIYFGEGSWLTVV.

This clonotype has only one observation. The chain has TRBV5-6 and TRBJ1-5; D is uncertain. CDR1 and CDR2 (germline): SGHDT, YYEEEE. The CDR3 sequence is 15 residues long. With 6 bases removed from V and 2 bases from J, the gap between germline ends came to 15 bases. CDR3 sequence: CASTYSGLGNQPQHF. The CDR3 region has the DNA TGTGCCAGCACGTATAGTGGGTTGGGCAATCAGCCCCAGCATTTT.

The CDR3 coding sequence is TGCGCCAGCAGCCAGAGGGGGACTAATGAAAAACTGTTTTTT. Residues: CASSQRGTNEKLFF. The chain combines TRBV5-1 with TRBJ1-4; maybe TRBD1 (6 bases). The V gene's germline CDR1 is SGHRS and CDR2 YFSETQ. Trimming pared 4 bases from V and 2 bases from J, leaving 9 bases between. The CDR3 spans 14 residues.

In its sample, this clonotype was seen many times. The chain couples TRBV2 to TRBJ1-5; D possibly corresponds to TRBD1 (6 bases). CDR1 is SNHLY and CDR2 is FYNNEI in the germline V gene. V gave up 0 bases and J gave up 6 bases, with 12 bases separating them. The CDR3 covers 15 residues. The CDR3 DNA reads TGTGCCAGCAGTGAAGCGGGGGGAGGGGGTCAGCCCCAGCATTTT. It encodes CASSEAGGGGQPQHF. The full variable domain, with the rest looked up from reference TRBV2 and TRBJ1-5, is EPEVTQTPSHQVTQMGQEVILRCVPISNHLYFYWYRQILGQKVEFLVSFYNNEISEKSEIFDDQFSVERPDGSNFTLKIRSTKLEDSAMYFCASSEAGGGGQPQHFGDGTRLSIL.

This clonotype has ten or more counts. The chain couples TRBV12-3 or TRBV12-4 to TRBJ1-2, with D possibly being TRBD1 (5 bases). The CDR3 extends over 16 amino acids. Trimming took 2 bases from V and 4 from J, leaving 17 bases between them. CDR3 bases: TGTGCCAGCAGTTTAAGACGTCTAGGGGTTGTCTATGGCTACACCTTC. Its translation: CASSLRRLGVVYGYTF.

This chain connects TRBV5-6 to TRBJ2-1; TRBD2 is a possible D gene (5 bases). In germline, CDR1 is SGHDT, CDR2 YYEEEE. V lost 0 bases and J lost 3, with 10 bases in between. This CDR3 comprises 15 residues. This CDR3 reads CASSLGESLYNEQFF. The CDR3 DNA reads TGTGCCAGCAGCTTGGGGGAGTCCCTCTACAATGAGCAGTTCTTC. Combining the CDR3 with reference TRBV5-6 and TRBJ2-1 gives the whole variable domain DAGVTQSPTHLIKTRGQQVTLRCSPKSGHDTVSWYQQALGQGPQFIFQYYEEEERQRGNFPDRFSGHQFPNYSSELNVNALLLGDSALYLCASSLGESLYNEQFFGPGTRLTVL.

This clonotype was observed many times. The rearrangement joins TRBV7-3 to TRBJ1-6; no clear D. The CDR3 covers 15 residues. The V gene lost 1 base and the J gene lost 6 bases, with 10 bases spanning the gap. Per the germline V gene, CDR1 is SGHTA and CDR2 is FQGTGA. Here the CDR3 reads CASSLSGWTNSPLHF. Here the CDR3 DNA reads TGTGCCAGCAGCTTAAGTGGGTGGACTAATTCACCCCTCCACTTT.

The V gene is TRBV5-6, the J gene TRBJ1-4; D is undetermined. Between the trimmed V and J ends, which lost 2 bases and 7 bases, there was a span of 12 bases. The CDR3 runs 14 residues. Germline V lookup: CDR1 SGHDT, CDR2 YYEEEE. CDR3 nucleotides: TGTGCCAGCAGCTTTTATTCCAGAACTGAAAAACTGTTTTTT. It is translated as CASSFYSRTEKLFF.

This clonotype occurred many times. The V call is TRBV20-1, the J call TRBJ2-7; TRBD2 matches at 15 bases. Unmatched junction bases numbered 11, after V lost 0 bases and J lost 5 bases. Germline loops: CDR1 DFQATT, CDR2 SNEGSKA (reference sequence). This CDR3 comprises 18 residues. The DNA of the CDR3 is TGCAGTGCTAGAGATGGGCTGGGACTAGCGGGAGGCAGGAACGAGCAGTACTTC. Protein sequence: CSARDGLGLAGGRNEQYF.

This clonotype appeared many times. The chain recombines TRBV7-9 with TRBJ1-4, with D unclear. V was pared by 1 base and J by 10 bases, with 7 bases between. This CDR3 has 12 amino acids. Germline values: CDR1 SEHNR, CDR2 FQNEAQ (reference sequence). The CDR3 DNA reads TGTGCCAGCAGCTTAGTCTTTGGAAAACTGTTTTTT. It yields the protein CASSLVFGKLFF. Full variable domain (rest looked up from reference TRBV7-9 and TRBJ1-4): DTGVSQNPRHKITKRGQNVTFRCDPISEHNRLYWYRQTLGQGPEFLTYFQNEAQLEKSRLLSDRFSAERPKGSFSTLEIQRTEQGDSAMYLCASSLVFGKLFFGSGTQLSVL.

The table lists this clonotype with many counts. The chain carries TRBV7-9 and TRBJ1-1; D remains unclear. CDR3 length: 13 amino acids. CDR1 SEHNR and CDR2 FQNEAQ come from the germline V gene (reference sequence). V was shortened by 1 base and J by 5 bases, with 8 bases between the two germline ends. CDR3 in amino acids: CASSLGQPTEAFF. CDR3 in DNA: TGTGCCAGCAGCTTAGGGCAGCCGACTGAAGCTTTCTTT.